The 27 T cell receptor beta chains below were found in one sample sequenced in a study of blood T cells in healthy people across ages. A sample-barcoded 5' primer and a J-beta primer mix were used in a second PCR of roughly 7 to 11 cycles. TCRdb independently ran MiXCR on the 5' RACE reads; one entry per CDR3 protein. This sample has 1.5 million to 1.8 million distinct CDR3 sequences, with 35% to 45% found just once. The sample comprised blood. The receptors stem from a woman younger than 35 in good health.

In this sample, this clonotype turned up a few times. V and J are TRBV7-2 and TRBJ1-5, with D uncertain. Germline values: CDR1 SGHTA, CDR2 FQGNSA. Deletions cut 5 bases from V and 5 bases from J, with 13 bases between. This CDR3 contains 14 residues. In DNA, the CDR3 is TGTGCCAGCAGCGCGACGGCGGATTATCAGCCCCAGCATTTT. Translating it yields CASSATADYQPQHF.

This clonotype was counted a few times. This sequence joins TRBV7-2 and TRBJ1-4; TRBD1 might be the D (6 bases). Trimming stripped 5 bases from V and 7 bases from J, with 14 bases between. Germline V gives CDR1 SGHTA, CDR2 FQGNSA. This CDR3 region has 14 residues. CDR3 amino acids: CASSQQGLSEKLFF. The DNA of the CDR3 is TGTGCCAGCAGCCAGCAGGGGCTAAGTGAAAAACTGTTTTTT.

This clonotype was counted only a few times. V is TRBV4-1 and J is TRBJ2-5; D is possibly TRBD1 or TRBD2 (5 bases each). The CDR3 has 15 residues. V was cut by 2 bases and J by 3 bases, with 13 bases left in between. CDR1 MGHRA and CDR2 YSYEKL come from the germline V gene. CDR3 loop: CASSQSGWRKETQYF. The CDR3, as DNA: TGCGCCAGCAGCCAATCAGGGTGGAGGAAAGAGACCCAGTACTTC.

The rearrangement links TRBV12-3 or TRBV12-4 to TRBJ1-1, with D maybe TRBD1 (5 bases). The CDR3 is 13 residues long. Trimming left V 2 bases short and J 5 bases short, with 9 bases between. Here the CDR3 reads CASSLFGGTEAFF. Written as DNA, the CDR3 is TGTGCCAGCAGTTTATTTGGGGGAACTGAAGCTTTCTTT.

With respect to this clonotype: Possible read error: a much larger clone is one base away. The chain has TRBV29-1 and TRBJ2-7; possibly TRBD1 for D (6 bases). CDR1 is SQVTM, CDR2 ANQGSEA, per germline. V lost 6 bases and J lost 7, with 22 bases in between. The CDR3 length is 14 residues. This CDR3 reads CSVKYGQPYNEQYF. In nucleotides, the CDR3 is TGCAGCGTAAAGTATGGACAGCCTTACAATGAGCAGTACTTC.

This sequence joins TRBV4-2 and TRBJ2-1; 7 bases match TRBD2. CDR1 is LGHNA and CDR2 is YNFKEQ in the germline V gene. This CDR3 is 17 amino acids long. J lost 3 bases, V lost 4 bases, and 12 bases had no gene match. DNA for the CDR3: TGTGCCAGCAGCCTAGGACTAGAGGGAGTAGGCTACAATGAGCAGTTCTTC. Protein product: CASSLGLEGVGYNEQFF.

This chain links TRBV6-6 with TRBJ1-1; 9 bases align to TRBD1. The V segment lost 6 bases and the J segment 9 bases; nucleotides outside the gene matches: 5. The CDR3 spans 12 residues. Germline lookup yields CDR1 MNHNY and CDR2 SVGAGI (reference sequence). The CDR3 is CASRPGQGKAFF. The CDR3 region has the DNA TGTGCCAGCAGACCCGGACAGGGGAAAGCTTTCTTT.

This clonotype was counted a few times. The chain carries TRBV10-3 and TRBJ2-7; possibly TRBD1 or TRBD2 for D (5 bases each). Germline CDR1 ENHRY, CDR2 SYGVKD. The germline V and J ends were trimmed by 4 bases and 4 bases, with 20 bases remaining between them. The CDR3 totals 16 residues. CDR3 in amino acids: CAISADGGQGRYEQYF. DNA for the CDR3: TGTGCCATCAGTGCCGACGGAGGCCAGGGTCGGTACGAGCAGTACTTC.

This clonotype turned up a few times. This chain connects TRBV9 to TRBJ1-5, with D possibly matching TRBD1 (5 bases). The ends were cut back, 0 bases at V and 0 bases at J, with 13 bases in the middle. In germline, CDR1 is SGDLS, CDR2 YYNGEE. The CDR3 is 17 residues long. In DNA form, the CDR3 reads TGTGCCAGCAGCGTAGTGAGGGGCCCCTATAGCAATCAGCCCCAGCATTTT. It encodes CASSVVRGPYSNQPQHF.

This clonotype was detected only a few times. The V gene is TRBV20-1, the J gene TRBJ1-2; 9 bases are shared with TRBD1. Germline lookup yields CDR1 DFQATT and CDR2 SNEGSKA (reference sequence). This CDR3 region has 13 residues. J gave up 3 bases and V 6 bases, and 5 bases lay outside the gene matches. CDR3 amino acids: CSAKRQGDYGYTF. The CDR3 nucleotides are TGCAGTGCAAAGAGACAGGGGGACTATGGCTACACCTTC.

This clonotype occurred a few times. V and J are TRBV5-1 and TRBJ2-3; 9 nucleotides line up with TRBD1. CDR3 size: 14 residues. Germline loops: CDR1 SGHRS, CDR2 YFSETQ. Trimming took 7 bases from V and 4 from J; bases not matched to a gene: 7. CDR3 sequence (DNA): TGCGCCAGCCTCCGGGACAGGGCGGCAGATACGCAGTATTTT. Amino acids: CASLRDRAADTQYF.

This clonotype came up a few times. The V call is TRBV9, the J call TRBJ2-7; TRBD1 or TRBD2 may be the D gene (5 bases each). V was trimmed by 5 bases and J by 0 bases, leaving 12 bases between them. The CDR3 is 14 residues long. Per the germline V gene, CDR1 is SGDLS and CDR2 is YYNGEE. The CDR3 nucleotides are TGTGCCAGCAGAAACCGGGGCAGCTCCTACGAGCAGTACTTC. It specifies CASRNRGSSYEQYF.

This clonotype was counted only a few times. The chain couples TRBV20-1 to TRBJ1-1; the D gene is possibly TRBD1 (5 bases). CDR1 and CDR2 (germline): DFQATT, SNEGSKA (reference sequence). The length of the CDR3 is 14 residues. V gave up 3 bases and J gave up 3 bases, with 14 bases separating them. The CDR3: CSASVMSGDTEAFF. CDR3 in DNA: TGCAGTGCTAGTGTTATGTCGGGGGACACTGAAGCTTTCTTT.

V and J are TRBV12-3 or TRBV12-4 and TRBJ2-1; 13 nucleotides match TRBD2. This CDR3 spans 16 amino acids. Unmatched junction bases numbered 6, after V lost 3 bases and J lost 7 bases. The CDR3 region has the DNA TGTGCCAGCAGTTTGGGGCCACTAGCGGGGGGGAATGAGCAGTTCTTC. Translation: CASSLGPLAGGNEQFF.

This clonotype has just a few counts. The V and J genes are TRBV6-2 or TRBV6-3 and TRBJ1-2; weak D call: TRBD1 (6 bases). The CDR3 consists of 13 residues. Trimming pared 4 bases from V and 6 bases from J, leaving 12 bases between. The germline V gene has CDR1 MNHEY and CDR2 SVGEGT. CDR3: CASSSTGSDGYTF. The CDR3 bases are TGTGCCAGCAGTTCAACAGGGAGTGATGGCTACACCTTC.

This chain links TRBV6-2 or TRBV6-3 with TRBJ2-5; D remains unclear. The CDR3 has 11 residues. V lost 0 bases and J 13 bases, leaving 9 bases between the germline ends. The germline CDR1 and CDR2 sequences are MNHEY and SVGEGT. Here the CDR3 reads CASSYSLDWYF. In nucleotides, the CDR3 is TGTGCCAGCAGTTACTCTCTAGACTGGTACTTC.

With respect to this clonotype: The germline gene is not matched at one end of the junction; a read error may be the cause. The chain recombines TRBV5-1 with TRBJ2-1; D not resolved. CDR1 and CDR2 from the germline V gene are SGHRS and YFSETQ. This CDR3 has 13 amino acids. CDR3 in DNA: TGTGCCAGCAGCTTAGAAATTTACAATGAGCAGTTCTTC. Its protein product is CASSLEIYNEQFF.

The chain joins TRBV20-1 to TRBJ2-3; TRBD1 matches 9 bases. The end of the DNA aligns better with TRBJ2-7, so the J call may be wrong. The V gene's germline CDR1 is DFQATT and CDR2 SNEGSKA (reference sequence). The CDR3 totals 15 residues. CDR3 in DNA: TGCAGTGCTAGGGGAGGGGACAGGGACACAGATACGCAGTACTTC. Translated, it gives CSARGGDRDTDTQYF.

This chain uses TRBV5-1 with TRBJ1-1, with D maybe TRBD1 (6 bases). V lost 0 bases and J 0 bases, leaving 12 bases between the germline ends. Germline CDR1 SGHRS, CDR2 YFSETQ. The CDR3 runs 16 residues. The CDR3 DNA reads as TGCGCCAGCAGCTTGGCCGGGGGGGCGGTGAACACTGAAGCTTTCTTT. This codes for CASSLAGGAVNTEAFF.

The chain has TRBV2 and TRBJ2-5; D ambiguous. The CDR3 is 11 residues long. Germline-derived CDR1 and CDR2 are SNHLY and FYNNEI. V was clipped by 8 bases and J by 2 bases, with 6 bases between them. The CDR3 loop reads CASVLQETQYF. The CDR3, as DNA: TGTGCCAGCGTTCTGCAAGAGACCCAGTACTTC.

The rearrangement links TRBV7-2 to TRBJ2-5; no definite D call. The CDR3 has 13 residues. V was pared by 6 bases and J by 0 bases, with 8 bases between. Germline CDR1 and CDR2: SGHTA and FQGNSA. As DNA, the CDR3 is TGTGCCAGCAGTAATACGTACCAAGAGACCCAGTACTTC. Translated: CASSNTYQETQYF.

A remark on this clonotype: This may be a read error: a much more frequent sequence differs by one nucleotide. This rearrangement joins TRBV4-1 to TRBJ2-3; 8 bases align to TRBD1. The CDR3 is 17 amino acids. Germline values: CDR1 MGHRA, CDR2 YSYEKL. The DNA of the CDR3 is TGCGCCAGCAGCCAATCCGGGACAGGTTATTTCACAGATACGCGGTATTTT. Amino acid sequence: CASSQSGTGYFTDTRYF.

This clonotype was recorded a few times. This chain connects TRBV7-9 to TRBJ1-1; no clear D gene. This CDR3 spans 14 amino acids. V lost 1 base to trimming and J lost 6 bases, with 12 bases between them. From germline, CDR1 is SEHNR and CDR2 FQNEAQ (reference sequence). The CDR3 nucleotides read TGTGCCAGCAGCTTAGAGGGATGGCCCCCTGAAGCTTTCTTT. Its translation is CASSLEGWPPEAFF.

The CDR3 region has the DNA TGCAGCGTTGCGAGGGTGCGACAAGAGACCCAGTACTTC. Encoded protein: CSVARVRQETQYF. This rearrangement joins TRBV29-1 to TRBJ2-5; maybe TRBD2 (5 bases). The CDR3 totals 13 residues. Trimming pared 4 bases from V and 2 bases from J, leaving 11 bases between. Per the germline V gene, CDR1 is SQVTM and CDR2 is ANQGSEA.

V usage is TRBV3-1 and J usage is TRBJ2-1, with TRBD2 identical over 9 bases. J lost 4 bases, V lost 2 bases, and 9 bases had no gene match. Germline assignment: CDR1 LGHDT and CDR2 YNNKEL (reference sequence). This CDR3 region has 17 residues. This CDR3 reads CASSQLDSRGGYNEQFF. The CDR3, as DNA: TGTGCCAGCAGCCAATTGGACTCGCGGGGGGGATACAATGAGCAGTTCTTC.

The chain combines TRBV12-3 or TRBV12-4 with TRBJ2-7; tentative D call: TRBD2 (5 bases). CDR3 length: 14 amino acids. Trimming pared 6 bases from V and 4 bases from J, leaving 16 bases between. CDR3: CASRLGREAYEQYF. In DNA, the CDR3 is TGTGCCAGCAGACTTGGACGGGAAGCATACGAGCAGTACTTC.

There are many counts of this clonotype. The V call is TRBV20-1, the J call TRBJ2-3; D remains unclear. V was shortened by 1 base and J by 2 bases, with 7 bases between the two germline ends. The CDR3 has 13 residues. CDR1 and CDR2 from the germline V gene are DFQATT and SNEGSKA (reference sequence). CDR3 DNA: TGCAGTGCTAGAGTGGTTAACACAGATACGCAGTATTTT. Its protein is CSARVVNTDTQYF.